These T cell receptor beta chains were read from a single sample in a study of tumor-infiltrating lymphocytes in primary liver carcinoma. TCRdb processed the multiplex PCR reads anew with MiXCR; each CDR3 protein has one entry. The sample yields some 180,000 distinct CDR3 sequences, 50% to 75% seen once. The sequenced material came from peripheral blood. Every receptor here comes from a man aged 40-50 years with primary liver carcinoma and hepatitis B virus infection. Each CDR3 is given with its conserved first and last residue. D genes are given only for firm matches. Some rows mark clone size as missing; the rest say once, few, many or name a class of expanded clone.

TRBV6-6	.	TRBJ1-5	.	CASTRQANLNNQPQHF	TGTGCCAGCACCAGACAGGCGAACCTTAACAATCAGCCCCAGCATTTT
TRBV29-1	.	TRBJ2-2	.	CSVERVAGELFF	TGCAGCGTGGAGCGGGTGGCCGGGGAGCTGTTTTTT
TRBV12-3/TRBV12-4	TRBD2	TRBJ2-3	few	CASSLGSGSVSDTQYF	TGTGCCAGCAGTTTAGGCAGCGGGAGTGTCTCAGATACGCAGTATTTT
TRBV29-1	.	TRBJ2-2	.	CSVGREPISNTGELFF	TGCAGCGTAGGCAGGGAACCCATATCGAACACCGGGGAGCTGTTTTTT
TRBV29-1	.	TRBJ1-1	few	CSVGTGNSNTEAFF	TGCAGCGTTGGCACCGGGAACTCTAACACTGAAGCTTTCTTT
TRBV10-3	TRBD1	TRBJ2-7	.	CAICGRQGAPYEQYF	TGTGCCATCTGCGGGAGACAGGGGGCCCCCTACGAGCAGTACTTC
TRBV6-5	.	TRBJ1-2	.	CASTQPGSGYTF	TGTGCCAGCACCCAACCGGGGTCTGGCTACACTTTC
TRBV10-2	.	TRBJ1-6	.	CASSDEKIYNSPIHF	TGCGCCAGCAGTGATGAGAAGATTTATAATTCACCCATCCACTTT
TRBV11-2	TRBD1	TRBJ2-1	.	CASSFRDRENEQFF	TGTGCCAGCAGCTTCCGGGACAGGGAGAATGAGCAGTTCTTC
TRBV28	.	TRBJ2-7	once	CASSGESGPKVYEQYF	TGTGCCAGCAGCGGTGAGAGCGGCCCGAAGGTATACGAGCAGTACTTC
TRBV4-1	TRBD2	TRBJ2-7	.	CASSQEGLAGGQVYDQYF	TGCGCCAGCAGCCAAGAGGGACTAGCGGGAGGCCAGGTCTACGATCAGTACTTC
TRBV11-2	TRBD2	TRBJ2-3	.	CTSSLGGLAWTDTQYF	TGTACCAGCAGCTTAGGGGGACTAGCGTGGACAGATACGCAGTATTTT
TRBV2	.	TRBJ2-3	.	CASSRYGEDTQYF	TGTGCCAGCAGTCGGTATGGGGAAGATACGCAGTATTTT
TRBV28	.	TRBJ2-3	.	CASRKTIVTDMQYF	TGTGCCAGCAGAAAAACGATTGTCACAGATATGCAGTATTTT
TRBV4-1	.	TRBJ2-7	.	CASSQGKVSEQYF	TGCGCCAGCAGCCAAGGGAAAGTCTCCGAGCAGTACTTC
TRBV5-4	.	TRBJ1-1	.	CASSSYPGRPNTEAFF	TGTGCCAGCAGTTCTTATCCGGGACGCCCGAACACTGAAGCTTTCTTT
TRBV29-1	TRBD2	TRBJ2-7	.	CSAPGTIGRHSYEQYF	TGCAGCGCCCCGGGGACTATCGGGAGGCACTCATACGAGCAGTACTTC
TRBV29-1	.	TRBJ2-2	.	CSVGDAAGSPGELFF	TGCAGCGTTGGAGACGCCGCGGGATCCCCCGGGGAGCTGTTCTTT
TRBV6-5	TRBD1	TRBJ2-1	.	CASSGDRGDEQFF	TGTGCCAGCAGTGGGGACAGGGGGGATGAGCAGTTCTTC
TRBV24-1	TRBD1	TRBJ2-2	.	CATSDLTGGESIAGELFF	TGTGCCACCAGTGACCTAACAGGGGGCGAGTCAATCGCCGGGGAGCTGTTTTTT
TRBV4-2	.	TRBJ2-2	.	CASSQEGGLDTGELFF	TGTGCCAGCAGCCAAGAGGGGGGGCTGGACACCGGGGAGCTGTTTTTT
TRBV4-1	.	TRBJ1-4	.	CASSQVWTEKLFF	TGCGCCAGCAGCCAAGTTTGGACCGAAAAACTGTTTTTT
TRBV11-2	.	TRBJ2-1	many	CASSLVAGVNVEQFF	TGTGCCAGCAGCTTAGTGGCCGGAGTTAACGTTGAGCAGTTCTTC
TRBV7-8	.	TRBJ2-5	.	CASSFKGWSRETQYF	TGTGCCAGCAGCTTCAAAGGCTGGTCCAGGGAGACCCAGTACTTC
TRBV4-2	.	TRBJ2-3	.	CASSQVLRAADTQYF	TGTGCCAGCAGCCAAGTCTTAAGAGCTGCAGATACGCAGTATTTT
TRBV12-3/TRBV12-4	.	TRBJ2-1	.	CASSPHGDTPYNEQFF	TGTGCCAGCAGTCCCCACGGGGACACTCCCTACAATGAGCAGTTCTTC
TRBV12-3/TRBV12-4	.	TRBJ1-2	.	CASSIRGIYGYTF	TGTGCCAGCAGTATCAGGGGAATCTATGGCTACACCTTC
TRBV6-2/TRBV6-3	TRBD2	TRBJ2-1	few	CASSDSGTSGNNEQFF	TGTGCCAGCAGTGACTCCGGGACTAGCGGTAACAATGAGCAGTTCTTC
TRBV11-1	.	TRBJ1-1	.	CAGSPAGDGGTEAFF	TGTGCCGGCAGCCCTGCGGGGGACGGTGGCACTGAAGCTTTCTTT
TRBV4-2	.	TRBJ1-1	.	CASSQSDMEGKTEAFF	TGTGCCAGCAGCCAAAGTGACATGGAGGGGAAGACTGAAGCTTTCTTC
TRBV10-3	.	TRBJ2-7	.	CATGPGREPYEQYF	TGTGCCACGGGTCCCGGGCGCGAACCCTACGAGCAGTACTTC
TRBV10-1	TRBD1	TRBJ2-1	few	CASSDPGTGAYNEQFF	TGCGCCAGCAGTGACCCCGGGACAGGGGCGTACAATGAGCAGTTCTTC
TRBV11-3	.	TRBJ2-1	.	CASSLLWCNEQFF	TGTGCCAGCAGTCTATTGTGGTGCAATGAGCAGTTCTTC
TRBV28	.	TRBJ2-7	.	CASSFRGLWEQYF	TGTGCCAGCAGTTTCAGGGGCTTGTGGGAGCAGTACTTC
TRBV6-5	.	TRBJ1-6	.	CASSQRGPNSPLHF	TGTGCCAGCAGTCAGCGGGGTCCTAATTCACCCCTCCACTTT
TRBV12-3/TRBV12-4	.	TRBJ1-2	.	CASGLATGGASTF	TGTGCCAGCGGTTTAGCTACGGGTGGCGCTAGCACCTTC
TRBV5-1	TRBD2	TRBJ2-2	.	CASSLEVGSGRRTGELFF	TGCGCCAGCAGCTTGGAAGTGGGTAGCGGGAGGCGCACCGGGGAGCTGTTTTTT
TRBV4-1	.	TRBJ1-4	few	CASSQGPNPGLSEKLFF	TGCGCCAGCAGCCAAGGGCCCAATCCGGGACTGAGCGAAAAACTGTTTTTT
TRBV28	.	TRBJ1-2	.	CASSLGRSYGYTF	TGTGCCAGCAGTTTAGGCCGTAGCTATGGCTACACCTTC
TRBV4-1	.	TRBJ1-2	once	CASSQVGTAVFGGYTF	TGCGCCAGCAGCCAAGTGGGGACCGCCGTTTTTGGTGGCTACACCTTC
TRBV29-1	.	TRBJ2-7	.	CSVEVDYEQYF	TGCAGCGTTGAAGTCGACTACGAGCAGTACTTC
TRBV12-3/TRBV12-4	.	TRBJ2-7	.	CASSLAETSAGEQYF	TGTGCCAGCAGTTTAGCGGAGACTTCTGCTGGGGAGCAGTACTTC